This T cell receptor (beta chain) originates from a study of cytomegalovirus exposure and HLA in healthy donors. The PCR had 60 Vbeta and 13 Jbeta primers. Method: immunoSEQ multiplex PCR; TCRdb's copy keeps in-frame clones and lacks some. This table has about 160,000 clones, around 77% appearing once. Germline V lookup: CDR1 SGDLS, CDR2 YYNGEE. The CDR3 has 19 residues. Trimming took 0 bases from V and 0 from J; bases not matched to a gene: 7. With regard to this clone: Its target is not known.

Study-level findings and limits: Reported results showed that the classifier diagnosed cytomegalovirus status with high specificity and sensitivity. Rarity held for most TCR sequences, but there were some public TCRs that occurred in many donors. Apparent HLA restriction characterized most CMV-associated TCR beta chains in a later analysis.

This receptor was taken from a man between 60 and 70 years old in good health and CMV-seronegative. Source material: PBMCs. The V and J genes are TRBV9 and TRBJ2-6, with 9 bases lining up with TRBD2. CDR3 sequence (DNA): TGTGCCAGCAGCGTAGTAGGCTTAGCGGGAGACTCTGGGGCCAACGTCCTGACTTTC. This codes for CASSVVGLAGDSGANVLTF.